This TCR beta chain was retrieved from a study of blood T cell repertoires in COVID-19. About the research overall: Acute and convalescent COVID-19 samples came from the United States, Italy and Spain. In each case, the material was cDNA or gDNA derived from T cells, B-cell-depleted T cells, or PBMCs.

The authors' processing: Amplification of reference gene primers provided the estimated nucleated cell counts. The table came from immunoSEQ multiplex PCR; TCRdb's copy has only in-frame clones and leaves some out. Clone size and V and J calls were adopted from that table, with D and trimming inferred from the DNA. The data hold approximately 70,000 clones, with roughly 80% observed a single time. Germline V gives CDR1 SGHRS, CDR2 YFSETQ. CDR3 length equals 17 residues. V shed 7 bases and J 1 base; nucleotides not matched to a gene: 10. The sequenced material came from peripheral blood. The J gene is TRBJ2-2, the V gene TRBV5-1; 10 positions match TRBD2. The receptor was isolated from a woman aged 65 to 85 with acute or convalescent COVID-19. The CDR3 DNA reads as TGCGCCAGCTCCCCGGCTAGCGGGGGCTTGAACACCGGGGAGCTGTTTTTT. Protein product: CASSPASGGLNTGELFF.